The rows below give T cell receptor beta chains drawn from one sample of a study of blood T cells in healthy people across ages. TCRdb fed the 5' RACE reads into MiXCR, producing one record per CDR3 protein. Seen here are about 1.6 million distinct CDR3 sequences, 30% to 35% observed once, and the top ten hold 11%. Material for sequencing was blood. These receptors were obtained from a woman aged 25 to 39 in good health. Each CDR3 is given with its conserved first and last residue. D genes are given only for firm matches. Clone size is given for some rows only: seen once, a few or many times, or a class if the clone is expanded.

>NA|TRBV6-1|TRBJ2-5|NA
TGTGCCAGCAGTAGACCTGTCCGGTACCAAGAGACCCAGTACTTC
CASSRPVRYQETQYF
>many|TRBV9|TRBJ2-5|NA
TGTGCCAGCAGCCGGAGGGACCCAACTAAAACCGTGCGGCAAGAGACCCAGTACTTC
CASSRRDPTKTVRQETQYF
>NA|TRBV7-9|TRBJ2-1|TRBD2
TGTGCCAGCAGCTCCCTACCGGGACTAGCGGGAGACGGATCCTACAATGAGCAGTTCTTC
CASSSLPGLAGDGSYNEQFF
>NA|TRBV12-3/TRBV12-4|TRBJ1-2|TRBD1
TGTGCCAGCAGTCAAGGGACAGCTTCGACTGGCTACACCTTC
CASSQGTASTGYTF
>NA|TRBV20-1|TRBJ1-6|NA
TGCAGTGCTAGAGCTGAACGGACTAATTCACCCCTCCACTTT
CSARAERTNSPLHF
>once|TRBV21-1|TRBJ2-7|NA
TGTGCCAGCAGCACATCCCGGACTAGCGGACCACCCTACGAGCAGTACTTC
CASSTSRTSGPPYEQYF
>many|TRBV7-2|TRBJ2-7|NA
TGTGCCAGCAGCCCTCGAAGGTCTTCCTACGAGCAGTACTTC
CASSPRRSSYEQYF
>few|TRBV10-3|TRBJ1-5|NA
TGTGCCATCAGTGAGGGCCAGGATAGCAATCAGCCCCAGCATTTT
CAISEGQDSNQPQHF
>NA|TRBV14|TRBJ2-7|NA
TGTGCCAGCAGCCAATCCGGGAGAAACTCCTTC
CASSQSGRNSF
>NA|TRBV7-2|TRBJ2-1|NA
TGTGCCAGCAGCCCCAATAGAGTTCGGGGAAATGAGCAGTTCTTC
CASSPNRVRGNEQFF
>NA|TRBV10-3|TRBJ1-1|TRBD1
TGTGCCATCAGGCAGGGGGTCGACACTGAAGCTTTCTTT
CAIRQGVDTEAFF
>few|TRBV21-1|TRBJ1-2|NA
TGTGCCAGCAGCCGGAGGGGGTGGGATGGCTACACCTTC
CASSRRGWDGYTF
>NA|TRBV27|TRBJ1-2|NA
TGTGCCAGCAGTTTAGACATTACCACAGGGTTCGGCTACACCTTC
CASSLDITTGFGYTF
>many|TRBV12-3/TRBV12-4|TRBJ2-7|NA
TGTGCCAGCAGTGTGGACCCCCCCTACGAGCAGTACTTC
CASSVDPPYEQYF
>few|TRBV12-3/TRBV12-4|TRBJ2-6|TRBD1
TGTGCCAGCAGCCGACAGGGATTGGGCGTCCTGACTTTC
CASSRQGLGVLTF
>NA|TRBV20-1|TRBJ1-5|NA
TGCAGTGTCAGGGCGGCAACTGGGGGGCAGCCCCAGCATTTT
CSVRAATGGQPQHF
>NA|TRBV20-1|TRBJ2-1|TRBD2
TGCAGTGCTGGCACGGGACTAGCGGAGTACTCCTACAATGAGCAGTTCTTC
CSAGTGLAEYSYNEQFF
>NA|TRBV7-9|TRBJ1-2|NA
TGTGCCAGCACGCAAACCCCCCATGGCTACACCTTC
CASTQTPHGYTF
>NA|TRBV2|TRBJ1-1|NA
TGTGCCAGCAGTCCTCTCGGGGGGGGGACTGAAGCTTTCTTT
CASSPLGGGTEAFF
>NA|TRBV3-1|TRBJ2-2|NA
TGTGCCAGCAGCCTCCGGAGATCCGGGGAGCTGTTTTTT
CASSLRRSGELFF
>few|TRBV12-3/TRBV12-4|TRBJ1-2|TRBD1
TGTGCCAGCAGTTTACCCTCCCAGGGGGCCGCGCATCGCTACACCTTC
CASSLPSQGAAHRYTF
>few|TRBV7-2|TRBJ1-2|NA
TGTGCCAGCAGCTTAGAGTTGACAGCTAACTATGGCTACACCTTC
CASSLELTANYGYTF
>NA|TRBV27|TRBJ2-7|TRBD2
TGTGCCAGCAGTTTCCAACTAGCGGGAGTGGAGGAGCAGTACTTC
CASSFQLAGVEEQYF
>NA|TRBV7-9|TRBJ2-3|NA
TGTGCCAGCAGCAAAGTGGGGGATAAGTCCACAGATACGCAGTATTTT
CASSKVGDKSTDTQYF
>NA|TRBV7-2|TRBJ1-1|NA
TGTGCCAGCAGCCGGCGGGGGAGCGGTGAAGCTTTCTTT
CASSRRGSGEAFF
>NA|TRBV21-1|TRBJ1-1|NA
TGTGCCAGCAGCAGAAAGGGTAAGGAGGGTAACACTGAAGCTTGCTTT
CASSRKGKEGNTEACF
>few|TRBV5-8|TRBJ2-7|NA
TGTGCCAGCAGCTACGGGAGCCACGAGCAGTACTTC
CASSYGSHEQYF
>few|TRBV9|TRBJ2-7|TRBD1
TGTGCCAGCAGCGCCTGGGACAGGGGGGTCTACGAGCAGTACTTC
CASSAWDRGVYEQYF
>NA|TRBV25-1|TRBJ2-7|TRBD1
TGTGCCAGCAGTGACATGACAGGGGCACCGGGGGAGCAGTACTTC
CASSDMTGAPGEQYF
>once|TRBV28|TRBJ2-7|NA
TGTGCCAGCAGCGAATCTAGCCCATCCTACGAGCAGTACTTC
CASSESSPSYEQYF
>NA|TRBV11-3|TRBJ2-5|NA
TGTGCCAGCAGCTTTGGGAGCTTCGAGACCCAGTACTTC
CASSFGSFETQYF
>NA|TRBV27|TRBJ1-2|NA
TGTGCCAGCAGCCAGATCCCGGGGGCTTCTGGCTACACCTTC
CASSQIPGASGYTF
>NA|TRBV28|TRBJ2-7|NA
TGTGCCAGCACCGGACCGGGCACCTCCTACGAGCAGTACTTC
CASTGPGTSYEQYF
>NA|TRBV20-1|TRBJ2-1|NA
TGCAGTGCTAGAGTGGCAGAAGAAAACTCCTACAATGAGCAGTTCTTC
CSARVAEENSYNEQFF
>NA|TRBV5-1|TRBJ2-6|NA
TGCGCCAGCAGCTTGGCGGCGGTAAGCTCTGGGGCCAACATCCTGACTTTC
CASSLAAVSSGANILTF
>NA|TRBV27|TRBJ2-3|TRBD2
TGTGCCAGCAGTTTATTGACTAGCGGGAGGCCCCCAGATACGCAGTATTTT
CASSLLTSGRPPDTQYF
>NA|TRBV10-2|TRBJ2-3|TRBD2
TGCGCCAGCAGGGATCAACCCTCAGCGGGGGGAGCAGATACGCAGTATTTT
CASRDQPSAGGADTQYF
>few|TRBV5-1|TRBJ2-7|TRBD2
TGCGCCAGCAGCTTGAACAGCGGGAGAGGTTACGAGCAGTACTTC
CASSLNSGRGYEQYF
>NA|TRBV20-1|TRBJ2-1|TRBD2
TGCAGTGCTAGAGAGATAGCGGGAGGGTGGCCCCAGTTCTTC
CSAREIAGGWPQFF
>NA|TRBV20-1|TRBJ2-1|NA
TGCAGTACTAGGGGGGGGCCAGGCGAGCAGTTCTTC
CSTRGGPGEQFF
>NA|TRBV4-2|TRBJ2-2|TRBD1
TGTGCCAGCAGCCACAGGACAGGGGCCTTCGGGGAGCTGTTTTTT
CASSHRTGAFGELFF
>few|TRBV5-1|TRBJ2-1|NA
TGCGCCAGCAGCCCCGCACTAAGGGTGAACAATGAGCAGTTCTTC
CASSPALRVNNEQFF
>many|TRBV29-1|TRBJ2-3|NA
TGCAGCGTTACAGCGGATTCCACAGATACGCAGTATTTT
CSVTADSTDTQYF
>NA|TRBV9|TRBJ2-7|NA
TGTGCCAGCAGCGTAGGGGGACTTACCCCCTACGAGCAGTACTTC
CASSVGGLTPYEQYF
>few|TRBV7-9|TRBJ1-2|NA
TGTGCCATCTTTTTTACTGAGAAGGACTATGGCTACACCTTC
CAIFFTEKDYGYTF
>NA|TRBV6-1|TRBJ1-5|NA
TGTGCCGGCATCTACGGACTAAATAGCAATCAGCCCCAGCATTTT
CAGIYGLNSNQPQHF
>NA|TRBV20-1|TRBJ2-1|TRBD2
TGCAGTGGCCTGGGACTAGTAAACAATGAGCAGTTCTTC
CSGLGLVNNEQFF
>NA|TRBV20-1|TRBJ2-3|NA
TGCAGTGCTAAAGGGGCTAGCACAGATACGCAGTATTTT
CSAKGASTDTQYF
>NA|TRBV20-1|TRBJ2-5|NA
TGCAGTGCTAGAGATGTCGGACTCCCCAACCGGGGGCCGGAGACCCAGTACTTC
CSARDVGLPNRGPETQYF
>many|TRBV7-9|TRBJ2-7|NA
TGTGCCAGCAGCTACTGGGAGCCCAAATACGAGCAGTACTTC
CASSYWEPKYEQYF
>many|TRBV29-1|TRBJ2-1|NA
TGCAGCGTTGACGGGCTCGTGTCGGTCGTTGGCAATGAGCAGTTCTTC
CSVDGLVSVVGNEQFF
>NA|TRBV7-3|TRBJ2-7|NA
TGTGCCAGCAGCTTAATGGGGGGCGAAGGCAATGAGCAGTACTTC
CASSLMGGEGNEQYF
>NA|TRBV6-2/TRBV6-3|TRBJ1-1|NA
TGTGCCAGCAGTTACCCCGCCAAACGTCTAAGGGACACTGAAGCTTTCTTT
CASSYPAKRLRDTEAFF
>NA|TRBV6-1|TRBJ1-5|NA
TGTGCCTGCCTCCTAGATAGCAATCAGCCCCAGCATTTT
CACLLDSNQPQHF